This T cell receptor (beta chain) was documented in a study of blood T cell repertoires in COVID-19. Across the study: The United States, Italy and Spain provided the acute and convalescent COVID-19 samples.

Original processing methods: For nucleated cells, counts were estimated from reference gene primer amplification. Data came from immunoSEQ multiplex PCR; TCRdb stores just in-frame clones and leaves some out. The V and J calls and clone size come from that table; D and trimming were worked out from the DNA. The repertoire has some 110,000 clones, around 90% of them found once; the top ten carry roughly 8%. V was clipped by 4 bases and J by 0 bases; unmatched bases: 6. The CDR3 sequence is 16 residues long. Germline assignment: CDR1 SGHDN and CDR2 FVKESK. V and J are TRBV14 and TRBJ1-3, with TRBD1 identical over 7 bases. The sequence came from a human donor in a cohort sampled during active COVID-19. The specimen was peripheral blood. The DNA for the CDR3 is TGTGCCAGCAGCCCGATGGGACAGCTCTCTGGAAACACCATATATTTT. Translating it yields CASSPMGQLSGNTIYF.